The clone carrying this TCR beta chain was seen a few times. Its antigen is as yet unknown. MiXCR, run by TCRdb on the 5' RACE reads, gives a single entry per CDR3 protein. The table records around 450,000 distinct CDR3 sequences, 24% of them present only once. This CDR3 region has 11 residues. CDR1 and CDR2 from the germline V gene are SGHTA and FQGNSA. V lost 4 bases and J lost 10, with 8 bases in between. The sample comes from a study of T-cell memory formation after mild COVID-19. Study information: TCR clusters largely stayed donor specific.

Overall study results and limits: Clones contracting across day 15 to 85 had a balanced CD4/CD8 profile; later expanding clones leaned CD4+. Prior to infection, memory already included some responding clones, suggesting cross-reactive memory joined. Contracting CD4+ clones sat mainly in CM and EM; CD8+ in EMRA.

The receptor was isolated from an adult woman who had mild COVID-19 (a few samples of this study predate the infection). Cell type and time point are not known. Input material: PBMCs or a T cell subset sorted from them (not recorded which). The chain combines TRBV7-2 with TRBJ2-1; D unclear. The CDR3 loop is CASSSSREQFF. The CDR3 DNA follows: TGTGCCAGCAGCTCCTCCCGGGAGCAGTTCTTC.